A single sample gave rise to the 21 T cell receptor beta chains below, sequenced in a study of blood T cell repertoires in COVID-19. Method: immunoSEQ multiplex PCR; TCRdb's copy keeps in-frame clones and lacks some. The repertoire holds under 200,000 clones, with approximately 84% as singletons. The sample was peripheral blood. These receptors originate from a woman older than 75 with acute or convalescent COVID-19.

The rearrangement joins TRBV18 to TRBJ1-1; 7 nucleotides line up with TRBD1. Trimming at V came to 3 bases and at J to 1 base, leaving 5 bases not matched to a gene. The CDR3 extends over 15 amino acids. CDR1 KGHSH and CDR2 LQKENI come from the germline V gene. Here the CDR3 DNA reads TGTGCCAGCTCACCCTCCGAGGGGGCGAACACTGAAGCTTTCTTT. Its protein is CASSPSEGANTEAFF.

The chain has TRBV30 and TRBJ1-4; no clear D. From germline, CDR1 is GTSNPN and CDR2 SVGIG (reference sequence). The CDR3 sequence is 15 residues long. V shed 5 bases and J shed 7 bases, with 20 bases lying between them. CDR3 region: CAWGPKEDFSEKLFF. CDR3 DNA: TGTGCCTGGGGACCCAAGGAGGATTTTAGTGAAAAACTGTTTTTT.

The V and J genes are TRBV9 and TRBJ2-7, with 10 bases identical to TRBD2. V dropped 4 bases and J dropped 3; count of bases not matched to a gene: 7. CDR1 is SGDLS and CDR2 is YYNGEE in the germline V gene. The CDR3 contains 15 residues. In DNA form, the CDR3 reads TGTGCCAGCAGCTGGGGGCTAGCGGGGGACTACGAGCAGTACTTC. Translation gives CASSWGLAGDYEQYF.

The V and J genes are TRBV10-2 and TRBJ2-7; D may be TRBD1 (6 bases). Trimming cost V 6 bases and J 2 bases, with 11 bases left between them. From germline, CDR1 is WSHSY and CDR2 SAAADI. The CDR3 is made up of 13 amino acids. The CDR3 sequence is CASRRQAPYEQYF. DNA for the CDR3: TGCGCCAGCAGGCGACAGGCACCCTACGAGCAGTACTTC.

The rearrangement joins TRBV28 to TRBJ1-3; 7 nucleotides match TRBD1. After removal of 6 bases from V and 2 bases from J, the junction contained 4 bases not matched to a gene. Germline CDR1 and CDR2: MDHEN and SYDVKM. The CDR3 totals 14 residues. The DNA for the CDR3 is TGTGCCAGCAGACCCGACAGGGCTGGAAACACCATATATTTT. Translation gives CASRPDRAGNTIYF.

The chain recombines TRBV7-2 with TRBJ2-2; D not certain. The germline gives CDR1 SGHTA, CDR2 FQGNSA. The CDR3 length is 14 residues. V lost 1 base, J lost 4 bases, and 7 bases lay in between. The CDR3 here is CASSLVASTGELFF. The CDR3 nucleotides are TGTGCCAGCAGCTTAGTAGCCAGCACCGGGGAGCTGTTTTTT.

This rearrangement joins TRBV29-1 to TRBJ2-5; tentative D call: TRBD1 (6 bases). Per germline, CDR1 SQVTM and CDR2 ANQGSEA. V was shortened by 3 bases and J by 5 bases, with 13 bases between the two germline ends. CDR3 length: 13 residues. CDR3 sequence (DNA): TGCAGCGTTGATTGGAAGGGGGTTGAGACCCAGTACTTC. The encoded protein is CSVDWKGVETQYF.

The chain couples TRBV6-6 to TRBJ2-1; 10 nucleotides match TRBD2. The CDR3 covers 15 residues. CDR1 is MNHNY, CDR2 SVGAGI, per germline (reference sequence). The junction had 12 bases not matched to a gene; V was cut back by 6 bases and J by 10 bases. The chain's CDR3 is CASSDRLAGVGEQFF. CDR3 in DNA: TGTGCCAGCAGCGACCGGCTAGCGGGAGTGGGAGAGCAGTTCTTC.

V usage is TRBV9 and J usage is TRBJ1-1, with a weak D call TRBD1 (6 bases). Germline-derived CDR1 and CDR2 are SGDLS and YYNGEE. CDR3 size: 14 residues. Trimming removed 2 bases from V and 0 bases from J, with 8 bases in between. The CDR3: CASSVGAMNTEAFF. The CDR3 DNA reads TGTGCCAGCAGCGTGGGGGCAATGAACACTGAAGCTTTCTTT.

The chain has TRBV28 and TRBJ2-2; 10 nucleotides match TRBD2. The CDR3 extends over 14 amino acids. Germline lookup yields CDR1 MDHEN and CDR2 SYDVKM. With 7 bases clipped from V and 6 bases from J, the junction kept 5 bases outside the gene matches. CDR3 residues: CASKGLAAPGELFF. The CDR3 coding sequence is TGTGCCAGCAAAGGACTAGCGGCCCCCGGGGAGCTGTTTTTT.

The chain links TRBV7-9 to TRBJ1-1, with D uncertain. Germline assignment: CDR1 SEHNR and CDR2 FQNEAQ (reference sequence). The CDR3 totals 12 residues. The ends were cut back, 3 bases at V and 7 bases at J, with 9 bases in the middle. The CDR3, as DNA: TGTGCCAGCAGCTTGGCACAGCTTGAAGCTTTCTTT. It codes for CASSLAQLEAFF.

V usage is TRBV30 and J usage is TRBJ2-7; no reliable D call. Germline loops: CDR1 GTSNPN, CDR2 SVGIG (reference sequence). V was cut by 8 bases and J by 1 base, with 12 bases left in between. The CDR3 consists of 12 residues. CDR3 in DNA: TGTGCCGCGGCCGGTTTTTCCTACGAGCAGTACTTC. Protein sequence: CAAAGFSYEQYF.

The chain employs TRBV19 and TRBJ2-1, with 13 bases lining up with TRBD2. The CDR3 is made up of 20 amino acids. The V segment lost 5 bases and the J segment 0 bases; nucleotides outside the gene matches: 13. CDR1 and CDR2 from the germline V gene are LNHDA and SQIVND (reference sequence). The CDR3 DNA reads TGTGCCAGTAGTTCTACCGGGACTAGCGGGAATACCGGCTCCTACAATGAGCAGTTCTTC. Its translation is CASSSTGTSGNTGSYNEQFF. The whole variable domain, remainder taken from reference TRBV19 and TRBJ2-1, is DGGITQSPKYLFRKEGQNVTLSCEQNLNHDAMYWYRQDPGQGLRLIYYSQIVNDFQKGDIAEGYSVSREKKESFPLTVTSAQKNPTAFYLCASSSTGTSGNTGSYNEQFFGPGTRLTVL.

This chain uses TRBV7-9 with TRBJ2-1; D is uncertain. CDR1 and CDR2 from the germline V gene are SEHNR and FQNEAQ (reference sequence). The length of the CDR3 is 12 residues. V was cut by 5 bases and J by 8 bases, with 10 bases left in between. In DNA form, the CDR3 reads TGTGCCAGCAGCCTCCAGGCCTATGAGCAGTTCTTC. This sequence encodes CASSLQAYEQFF.

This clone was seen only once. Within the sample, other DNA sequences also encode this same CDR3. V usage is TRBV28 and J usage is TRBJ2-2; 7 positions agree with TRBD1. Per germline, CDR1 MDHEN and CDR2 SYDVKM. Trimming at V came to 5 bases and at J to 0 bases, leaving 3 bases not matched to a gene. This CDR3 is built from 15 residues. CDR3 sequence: CASSPGTANTGELFF. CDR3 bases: TGTGCCAGCAGTCCGGGGACAGCGAACACCGGGGAGCTGTTTTTT.

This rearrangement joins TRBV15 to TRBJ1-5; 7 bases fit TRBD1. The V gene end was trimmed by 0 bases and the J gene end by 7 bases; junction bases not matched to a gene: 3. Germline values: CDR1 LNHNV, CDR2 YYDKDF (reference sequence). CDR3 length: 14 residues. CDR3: CATSREDREQPQHF. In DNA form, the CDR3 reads TGTGCCACCAGCAGAGAAGACAGGGAACAGCCCCAGCATTTT.

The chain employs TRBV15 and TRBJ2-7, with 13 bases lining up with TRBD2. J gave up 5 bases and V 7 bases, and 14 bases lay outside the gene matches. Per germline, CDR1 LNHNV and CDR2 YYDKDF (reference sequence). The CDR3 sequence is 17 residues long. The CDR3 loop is CATKTGMGLAGHNEQYF. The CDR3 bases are TGTGCCACCAAGACAGGGATGGGACTAGCGGGACACAACGAGCAGTACTTC. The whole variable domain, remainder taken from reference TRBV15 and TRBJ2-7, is DAMVIQNPRYQVTQFGKPVTLSCSQTLNHNVMYWYQQKSSQAPKLLFHYYDKDFNNEADTPDNFQSRRPNTSFCFLDIRSPGLGDTAMYLCATKTGMGLAGHNEQYFGPGTRLTVT.

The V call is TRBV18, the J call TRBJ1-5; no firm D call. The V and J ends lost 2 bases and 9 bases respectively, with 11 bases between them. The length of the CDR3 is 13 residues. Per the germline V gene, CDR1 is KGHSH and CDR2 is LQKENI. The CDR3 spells CASSPTEEVPQHF. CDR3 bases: TGTGCCAGCTCACCAACGGAGGAGGTGCCCCAGCATTTT.

CDR3 in amino acids: CASSQGLGVETQYF. The CDR3 nucleotides read TGTGCCAGCTCACAGGGACTAGGGGTAGAGACCCAGTACTTC. The chain links TRBV18 to TRBJ2-5; 8 bases map to TRBD2. The V and J ends lost 4 bases and 4 bases, in that order; junction bases with no gene match: 5. Germline values: CDR1 KGHSH, CDR2 LQKENI. The CDR3 covers 14 residues. Combining the CDR3 with reference TRBV18 and TRBJ2-5 gives the whole variable domain NAGVMQNPRHLVRRRGQEARLRCSPMKGHSHVYWYRQLPEEGLKFMVYLQKENIIDESGMPKERFSAEFPKEGPSILRIQQVVRGDSAAYFCASSQGLGVETQYFGPGTRLLVL.

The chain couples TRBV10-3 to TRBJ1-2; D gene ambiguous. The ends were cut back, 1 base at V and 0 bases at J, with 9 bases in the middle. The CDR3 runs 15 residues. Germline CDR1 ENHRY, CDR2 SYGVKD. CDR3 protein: CAISEFVGSNYGYTF. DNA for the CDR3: TGTGCCATCAGTGAGTTTGTCGGGTCTAACTATGGCTACACCTTC.

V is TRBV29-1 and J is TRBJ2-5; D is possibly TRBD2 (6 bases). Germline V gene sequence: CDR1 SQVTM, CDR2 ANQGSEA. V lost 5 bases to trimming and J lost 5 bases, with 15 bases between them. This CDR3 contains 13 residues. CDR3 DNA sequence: TGCAGCGTTTTCGGTGCAGGGAGGGAGACCCAGTACTTC. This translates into CSVFGAGRETQYF.